This T cell receptor beta chain is from a study of CD8 T cells in Susac syndrome. CDR3 length: 9 amino acids. Germline V gene data show CDR1 as SEHNR and CDR2 as FQNEAQ (reference sequence). V was cut by 5 bases and J by 10 bases, with 3 bases left in between. With random hexamers, 0.5 to 1 ug RNA was reverse transcribed. TCRdb reprocessed the immunoSEQ multiplex PCR reads via MiXCR and lists one record per CDR3 protein. This sample has more than 110,000 distinct CDR3 sequences; around 94% occur once, and the top ten carry roughly 0.27%. The TEMRA cells underwent FACS enrichment, while the CD8+ and CD4+ T cells underwent negative isolation.

This TCR was sampled from a human donor in good health. This chain uses TRBV7-9 with TRBJ2-1; D not certain. The specimen sequenced was CD8+ T cells from PBMCs. The CDR3 DNA reads as TGTGCCAGCAGCGTAGAGCAGTTCTTC. This codes for CASSVEQFF. The full variable domain, its missing parts supplied by reference TRBV7-9 and TRBJ2-1, is DTGVSQNPRHKITKRGQNVTFRCDPISEHNRLYWYRQTLGQGPEFLTYFQNEAQLEKSRLLSDRFSAERPKGSFSTLEIQRTEQGDSAMYLCASSVEQFFGPGTRLTVL.